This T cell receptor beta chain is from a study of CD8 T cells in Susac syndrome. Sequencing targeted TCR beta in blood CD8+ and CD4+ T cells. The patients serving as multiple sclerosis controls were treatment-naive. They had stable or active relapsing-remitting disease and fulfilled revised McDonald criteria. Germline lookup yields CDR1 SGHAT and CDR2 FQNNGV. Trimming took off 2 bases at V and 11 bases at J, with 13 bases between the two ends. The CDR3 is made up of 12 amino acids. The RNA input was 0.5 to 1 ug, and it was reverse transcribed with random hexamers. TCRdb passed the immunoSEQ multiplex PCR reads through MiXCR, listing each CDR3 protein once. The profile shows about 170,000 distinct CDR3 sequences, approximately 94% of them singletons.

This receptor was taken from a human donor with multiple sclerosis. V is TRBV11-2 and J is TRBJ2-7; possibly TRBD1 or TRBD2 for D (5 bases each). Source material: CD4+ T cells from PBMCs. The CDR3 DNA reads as TGTGCCAGCAGCTTAACTCGGGACCGGGAGTACTTC. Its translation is CASSLTRDREYF.